The rows below give T cell receptor beta chains drawn from one sample of a study of control samples from healthy donors and cancer patients. This table comes from immunoSEQ multiplex PCR, and its TCRdb copy is limited to in-frame clones, with some not included. The profile covers some 94,000 clones, with around nine tenths appearing a single time and 9.5% to 10% taken by the ten largest. Sequencing was performed on PBMCs. These receptors were obtained from a woman between 50 and 59 years old with colorectal cancer. CDR3s leave out the opening cysteine and the closing phenylalanine or tryptophan.

J gene,V gene,CDR3 protein
TRBJ1-1,TRBV6-1,ASSELDRGRLAF
TRBJ1-6,TRBV5-1,ASSPRQGGNSPLH
TRBJ1-2,TRBV3-1/TRBV3-2,ASSQGGSGSYT
TRBJ1-1,TRBV19,ASSITDEAF
TRBJ1-1,TRBV28,ASRTRQDGGF
TRBJ1-4,TRBV6-2/TRBV6-3,ASSPMGEKLF
TRBJ2-3,TRBV7-2,ASSAPGTDTDTQY
TRBJ2-1,TRBV5-1,ASSLGTHEQF
TRBJ2-3,TRBV6-5,ASSYSNRGGDTQY
TRBJ2-1,TRBV4-3,ASSPGLGGGYNEQF
TRBJ1-4,TRBV25-1,ASSEGQRVEKLF
TRBJ2-3,TRBV28,ASEGKLKTDTQY
TRBJ1-5,TRBV10-1,ASSPELPQH
TRBJ2-1,TRBV5-1,ASSPGGGYDNEQF
TRBJ1-5,TRBV4-1,ASSLRDRSDQPQH
TRBJ2-1,TRBV10-3,AISGGGGSYNEQF
TRBJ1-3,TRBV19,ASSPTGSGNTIY
TRBJ2-5,TRBV5-6,ASSLDRKTQY
TRBJ1-6,TRBV7-2,ASSLGPAGNSPLH
TRBJ1-1,TRBV5-1,ASSPGQRASEAF
TRBJ2-2,TRBV6-5,ASSFYGVTGELF
TRBJ2-3,TRBV5-1,ASSLRGQGHDTQY
TRBJ2-1,TRBV11-3,ASSSTVEVYNEQF
TRBJ1-1,TRBV19,ASRNRGGNTEAF
TRBJ1-1,TRBV2,ASRPGQPNTEAF